These 16 T cell receptor beta chains originate from one sample sequenced in a study of blood T cells in healthy people across ages. Primers used in a second PCR of about 6 to 11 cycles were a sample-barcoded 5' primer and a J-beta primer mix. Each CDR3 protein is one row after TCRdb ran MiXCR on the 5' RACE reads. The repertoire holds hundreds of thousands of distinct CDR3 sequences, with around 25% as singletons. A further study also used this sample, focusing on T cells of mothers and their children.

The sequencing sample was made of blood. These receptors came from a boy between 10 and 17 years old in good health.

In this sample, this clonotype turned up a few times. The rearrangement joins TRBV20-1 to TRBJ2-5, with no clear D. The tail of the sequence fits TRBJ2-1 better, so the J call may be wrong. Germline V gene lookup returns CDR1 DFQATT and CDR2 SNEGSKA (reference sequence). This CDR3 is built from 12 residues. The CDR3 region is CSARDMGIEQFF. Here the CDR3 DNA reads TGCAGTGCTAGAGATATGGGGATTGAGCAGTTCTTC.

A remark on this clonotype: At one end the junction does not follow the germline gene, possibly because of a read error. This chain joins TRBV5-1 and TRBJ2-7; D may be TRBD2 (5 bases). The CDR3 runs 14 residues. In germline, CDR1 is SGHRS, CDR2 YFSETQ. The CDR3 loop reads CASSLDPSSHEQYF. In nucleotides, the CDR3 is TGCGCCAGCAGCTTGGACCCTAGCTCCCACGAGCAGTACTTC.

This clonotype was detected only a few times. The J gene is TRBJ2-7, the V gene TRBV6-5, with TRBD2 as a possible D gene (7 bases). Germline V gives CDR1 MNHEY, CDR2 SVGAGI. CDR3 length: 15 residues. V shed 1 base and J shed 7 bases, with 17 bases lying between them. Here the CDR3 reads CASSYYGKQGGEQYF. Written as DNA, the CDR3 is TGTGCCAGCAGTTACTATGGCAAACAGGGAGGGGAGCAGTACTTC.

V usage is TRBV29-1 and J usage is TRBJ1-2; 9 bases are a match to TRBD1. CDR3 size: 12 residues. Germline V lookup: CDR1 SQVTM, CDR2 ANQGSEA. Germline trimming cut 7 bases from V and 8 bases from J; bases unmatched to any gene: 8. The CDR3: CSASGQGGGYTF. CDR3 nucleotide sequence: TGCAGCGCCTCGGGACAGGGCGGAGGCTACACCTTC. The variable domain in full, with the rest retrieved from reference TRBV29-1 and TRBJ1-2, is SAVISQKPSRDICQRGTSLTIQCQVDSQVTMMFWYRQQPGQSLTLIATANQGSEATYESGFVIDKFPISRPNLTFSTLTVSNMSPEDSSIYLCSASGQGGGYTFGSGTRLTVV.

This clonotype was detected a few times. This rearrangement joins TRBV4-2 to TRBJ2-7; the match to TRBD2 covers 9 bases. This CDR3 spans 14 amino acids. Germline-derived CDR1 and CDR2 are LGHNA and YNFKEQ. After removal of 3 bases from V and 6 bases from J, the junction contained 6 bases not matched to a gene. The CDR3 nucleotides are TGTGCCAGCAGCCAGATCGTAGCGGGAGCCGAGCAGTACTTC. As protein: CASSQIVAGAEQYF.

The chain combines TRBV7-8 with TRBJ2-3; 7 nucleotides agree with TRBD2. The CDR3 loop spans 16 amino acids. J lost 2 bases, V lost 4 bases, and 9 bases had no gene match. Germline V gives CDR1 SGHVS, CDR2 FQNEAQ. This CDR3 reads CASSSWERGFTDTQYF. The DNA of the CDR3 is TGTGCCAGCAGCTCCTGGGAGCGGGGATTCACAGATACGCAGTATTTT.

This clonotype came up once. The V gene is TRBV7-9, the J gene TRBJ2-1, with D hard to call. This CDR3 contains 17 residues. V lost 1 base and J 2 bases, leaving 15 bases between the germline ends. Germline V CDR1 and CDR2: SEHNR, FQNEAQ (reference sequence). In DNA, the CDR3 is TGTGCCAGCAGCTTAGAGGTCGGTGGCGGAACCTACAATGAGCAGTTCTTC. This translates into CASSLEVGGGTYNEQFF.

The chain couples TRBV10-3 to TRBJ2-1; perhaps TRBD1 as D (5 bases). This CDR3 spans 14 amino acids. V was clipped by 11 bases and J by 6 bases, with 20 bases between them. Per germline, CDR1 ENHRY and CDR2 SYGVKD. The CDR3 loop reads CAAQGSRPFNEQFF. The CDR3 DNA reads TGTGCCGCGCAGGGCTCCAGACCGTTCAATGAGCAGTTCTTC.

The rearrangement joins TRBV6-1 to TRBJ2-1; 15 bases map to TRBD2. CDR1 and CDR2 from the germline V gene are MNHNS and SASEGT. J gave up 0 bases and V 5 bases, and 11 bases lay outside the gene matches. The CDR3 contains 20 residues. In DNA, the CDR3 is TGTGCCAGCAGTCCCGGACTAGCGGGAGGGCTTTTGAGCTCCTACAATGAGCAGTTCTTC. This translates into CASSPGLAGGLLSSYNEQFF.

Only a few counts were recorded for this clonotype. The chain links TRBV6-6 to TRBJ2-5, with D uncertain. The germline V gene has CDR1 MNHNY and CDR2 SVGAGI (reference sequence). There are 13 residues in the CDR3. V gave up 7 bases and J gave up 5 bases, with 14 bases separating them. This CDR3 reads CASTKPGYETQYF. CDR3 DNA: TGTGCCAGCACCAAACCCGGGTACGAGACCCAGTACTTC.

The CDR3 is CASSPSESSSYNEQFF. CDR3 DNA: TGTGCCAGCAGCCCAAGCGAGTCCTCCTCCTACAATGAGCAGTTCTTC. The chain couples TRBV6-5 to TRBJ2-1; no clear D gene. The germline gives CDR1 MNHEY, CDR2 SVGAGI. V was shortened by 6 bases and J by 0 bases, with 15 bases between the two germline ends. The CDR3 sequence is 16 residues long.

This chain joins TRBV12-3 or TRBV12-4 and TRBJ2-5; D is unresolved. CDR3 length: 17 amino acids. V lost 3 bases and J 4 bases, leaving 21 bases between the germline ends. For the CDR3, the DNA is TGTGCCAGCAGTTTGGCCCCGGGCCCCCCCAGAGCAGAGACCCAGTACTTC. This translates into CASSLAPGPPRAETQYF.

The J gene is TRBJ1-5, the V gene TRBV9; D ambiguous. The V gene's germline CDR1 is SGDLS and CDR2 YYNGEE. CDR3 length: 15 residues. V was trimmed by 0 bases and J by 1 base, leaving 8 bases between them. CDR3 protein: CASSVGPGSNQPQHF. CDR3 coding DNA: TGTGCCAGCAGCGTAGGTCCGGGGAGCAATCAGCCCCAGCATTTT.

The chain uses TRBV5-1 and TRBJ2-3; D is tentatively TRBD1 or TRBD2 (5 bases each). Germline values: CDR1 SGHRS, CDR2 YFSETQ. The CDR3 extends over 15 amino acids. V dropped 4 bases and J dropped 6 bases, with 18 bases sitting between them. The CDR3 DNA reads TGCGCCAGCAGCAATCCGAGGGGTCCCAGGGATACGCAGTATTTT. Amino acid sequence: CASSNPRGPRDTQYF.

This CDR3 reads CASSVRDLETQYF. CDR3 DNA sequence: TGTGCCAGCAGCGTCCGGGACCTAGAGACCCAGTACTTC. The V call is TRBV7-9, the J call TRBJ2-5, with D perhaps being TRBD1 or TRBD2 (5 bases each). Germline V gene data show CDR1 as SEHNR and CDR2 as FQNEAQ (reference sequence). V was cut by 5 bases and J by 4 bases, with 11 bases left in between. This CDR3 has 13 residues.

The chain uses TRBV7-2 and TRBJ1-5; D is uncertain. Per germline, CDR1 SGHTA and CDR2 FQGNSA. Trimming shortened V by 0 bases and J by 7 bases, and 10 bases separated the two germline ends. The CDR3 runs 14 residues. The CDR3 loop is CASSLAGMGQPQHF. Here the CDR3 DNA reads TGTGCCAGCAGCTTAGCAGGAATGGGGCAGCCCCAGCATTTT.